Below, one T cell receptor beta chain is given with its context. The germline V gene has CDR1 LNHNV and CDR2 YYDKDF (reference sequence). The V and J ends lost 1 base and 5 bases respectively, with 12 bases between them. The CDR3 extends over 15 amino acids. The data were obtained in a study of blood T cell repertoires in COVID-19. Study-level information: Both acute and convalescent COVID-19 samples were obtained from the United States, Italy and Spain.

Participants were aged roughly 18 to 89 years, lived in some 23 US areas, and enrolled virtually. In Cohort 3, a recovered donor had either two negative PCRs, clearance, or symptom resolution. Repertoires were generated with immunoSEQ multiplex PCR, while TCRdb's copy carries only in-frame clones and drops some. The sample has around 330,000 clones, 89% seen once. The receptor was isolated from a man between 60 and 75 years old who had recovered from COVID-19. The sequencing input was PBMCs or T cells enriched from blood (not recorded which). This chain connects TRBV15 to TRBJ1-3, with no clear D. The CDR3 DNA sequence: TGTGCCACCAGCAGAGTGCGGGGAGGAAGAAACACCATATATTTT. It is translated as CATSRVRGGRNTIYF. The entire variable domain, with the rest obtained from reference TRBV15 and TRBJ1-3, is as follows: DAMVIQNPRYQVTQFGKPVTLSCSQTLNHNVMYWYQQKSSQAPKLLFHYYDKDFNNEADTPDNFQSRRPNTSFCFLDIRSPGLGDTAMYLCATSRVRGGRNTIYFGEGSWLTVV.